A selection of T cell receptor beta chains follows, all from one sample in a study of T cell changes during pregnancy in multiple sclerosis. Assay: immunoSEQ multiplex PCR; the TCRdb copy retains only in-frame clones and omits some. Altogether more than 65,000 clones are present, about 90% being singletons, with the ten largest covering roughly 2.1%. Source: peripheral blood, taken in the first trimester of pregnancy. Receptor source: a female donor with multiple sclerosis, enrolled in a pregnancy study. Each CDR3 is given with its conserved first and last residue. Each record gives: V gene, J gene, D gene, clone size, CDR3 DNA, CDR3 protein. D genes are given only for firm matches. Some rows mark clone size as missing; the rest say once, few, many or name a class of expanded clone.

>TRBV15|TRBJ2-5|.|.
TGTGCCACCAGCAGAGATATTGCAGTTCAAGAGACCCAGTACTTC
CATSRDIAVQETQYF
>TRBV29-1|TRBJ2-1|.|once
TGCAGCGTTGAAGAGAGCGTGGATGAGCAGTTCTTC
CSVEESVDEQFF
>TRBV2|TRBJ1-6|.|.
TGTGCCAGCACACTCGCGGGGGGGATCGGGAATTCACCCCTCCACTTT
CASTLAGGIGNSPLHF
>TRBV5-1|TRBJ2-1|TRBD1|.
TGCGCCAGCAGCTTGGAGCAGGGGGCGGGTAATGAGCAGTTCTTC
CASSLEQGAGNEQFF
>TRBV12-5|TRBJ1-1|.|few
TGTGCTAGTGGTCCGGGAGCGAACACTGAAGCTTTCTTT
CASGPGANTEAFF
>TRBV5-1|TRBJ1-3|.|.
TGCGCCAGCAGCTTGGACGGGGGATCCGGAAACACCATATATTTT
CASSLDGGSGNTIYF
>TRBV28|TRBJ2-3|.|.
TGTGCCAGCAGTTCCGGACAGGGAGGGACAGATACGCAGTATTTT
CASSSGQGGTDTQYF
>TRBV18|TRBJ1-1|.|once
TGTGCCAGCTCACCGGCGGGACCGACCCTGAACACTGAAGCTTTCTTT
CASSPAGPTLNTEAFF
>TRBV27|TRBJ2-1|TRBD2|.
TGTGCCAGCAGTTTAGGGACTAGCGGGGGGGCGGGTGAGCAGTTCTTC
CASSLGTSGGAGEQFF
>TRBV27|TRBJ1-1|TRBD1|.
TGTGCCAGCAGTTTGACAGGGGCGGCCATGAACACTGAAGCTTTCTTT
CASSLTGAAMNTEAFF
>TRBV5-1|TRBJ1-1|.|once
TGCGCCAGCAGCTACTCGATAGACAGCACTGAAGCTTTCTTT
CASSYSIDSTEAFF
>TRBV2|TRBJ2-1|.|.
TGTGCCAGCAGTGGCTTTCCGGTCTATGAGCAGTTCTTC
CASSGFPVYEQFF
>TRBV9|TRBJ2-3|TRBD2|.
TGTGCCAGCAGCGTAGGAAAAATAGCGGGAGCAGATACGCAGTATTTT
CASSVGKIAGADTQYF
>TRBV28|TRBJ2-6|TRBD1|.
TGTGCCAGCAGGACAGGGGGCTTATCCGGGGCCAACGTCCTGACTTTC
CASRTGGLSGANVLTF
>TRBV5-1|TRBJ2-1|TRBD2|.
TGCGCCAGCCGTCCGGCTAGCGGGGTCCAGGGTGAGCAGTTCTTC
CASRPASGVQGEQFF
>TRBV11-2|TRBJ1-1|.|.
TGTGCCAGCAGCTTATTCGGGTCGAACACTGAAGCTTTCTTT
CASSLFGSNTEAFF
>TRBV4-1|TRBJ2-6|TRBD2|.
TGCGCCAGCAGCCTTAGGACTAGCGGGAGCTCTGGGGCCAACGTCCTGACTTTC
CASSLRTSGSSGANVLTF
>TRBV10-3|TRBJ1-2|TRBD1|.
TGTGCCATCCTTAATGGGACAGGGGGTGGCTACACCTTC
CAILNGTGGGYTF
>TRBV5-1|TRBJ1-1|.|.
TGCGCCAGCAGAATAGAGATGAACACTGAAGCTTTCTTT
CASRIEMNTEAFF
>TRBV28|TRBJ2-7|.|.
TGTGCCAGCAGTTTGACAGCCTCCTACGAGCAGTACTTC
CASSLTASYEQYF
>TRBV19|TRBJ1-5|TRBD1|.
TGTGCCAGTAGTATGACAGGGGCTAGCAATCAGCCCCAGCATTTT
CASSMTGASNQPQHF
>TRBV6-5|TRBJ1-1|.|.
TGTGCCAGCAGTTACCCCTCGGGTGGCCTGAACACTGAAGCTTTCTTT
CASSYPSGGLNTEAFF
>TRBV27|TRBJ2-2|TRBD2|.
TGTGCCAGCAGTCCCTCCGGGACTAGCGGGAGCCGGCTGTTTTTT
CASSPSGTSGSRLFF
>TRBV5-4|TRBJ2-1|.|.
TGTGCCAGCAGCTTGAGCTATGAGCAGTTCTTC
CASSLSYEQFF
>TRBV4-1|TRBJ2-2|TRBD1|.
TGCGCCAGCAGCCATCACACCGGGACAGGGAACACCGGGGAGCTGTTTTTT
CASSHHTGTGNTGELFF
>TRBV9|TRBJ2-1|TRBD2|.
TGTGCCAGCAGCCAGGGACTATTCAATGAGCAGTTCTTC
CASSQGLFNEQFF
>TRBV1|TRBJ1-4|.|.
TGCACCAGCAGCCAAGAAACTTCAGGGTCTAATGAAAAACTGTTTTTT
CTSSQETSGSNEKLFF
>TRBV5-1|TRBJ2-1|TRBD2|.
TGCGCCAGCAGCCCGGGACAGGGAGGACTAGCGGGAGTCAATGAGCAGTTCTTC
CASSPGQGGLAGVNEQFF
>TRBV7-7|TRBJ2-3|.|.
TGTGCCAGCAGCCAGTTGCGGGCAGATACGCAGTATTTT
CASSQLRADTQYF
>TRBV27|TRBJ2-2|.|.
TGTGCCAGCAGTTTCACAACCGGGGAGCTGTTTTTT
CASSFTTGELFF
>TRBV7-6|TRBJ1-1|.|.
TGTGCCAGCAGCTTAGGTGGCAGGGACACTGAAGCTTTCTTT
CASSLGGRDTEAFF
>TRBV4-2|TRBJ2-2|TRBD2|few
TGTGCCAGCAGCCAACAAGTACTAGCGAATGATCCCGGGGAGCTGTTTTTT
CASSQQVLANDPGELFF
>TRBV7-9|TRBJ1-1|.|.
TGTGCCAGCAGCTTACAACAGGCGAACACTGAAGCTTTCTTT
CASSLQQANTEAFF
>TRBV6-1|TRBJ2-3|TRBD2|once
TGTGCCAGCAGTGTTGTGACTAGCGGGAGATCAGATACGCAGTATTTT
CASSVVTSGRSDTQYF
>TRBV12-5|TRBJ1-1|.|.
TGTGCTAGTGGTACGGTAGGGGATGGCACTGAAGCTTTCTTT
CASGTVGDGTEAFF
>TRBV7-6|TRBJ2-2|TRBD1|.
TGTGCCAGCAGCTGGATCTCGAACAGGGGGCAACGCACCGGGGAGCTGTTTTTT
CASSWISNRGQRTGELFF
>TRBV6-5|TRBJ2-1|TRBD2|once
TGTGCCAGCAGTTCTAGCGGGAGGGCCGACAATGAGCAGTTCTTC
CASSSSGRADNEQFF
>TRBV19|TRBJ1-4|.|.
TGTGCCAGTACCGTGAGGGCTAATGAAAAACTGTTTTTT
CASTVRANEKLFF
>TRBV19|TRBJ2-3|TRBD2|.
TGTGCCAGTGGAGGGCTAGCGGGGGGGATCCACACAGATACGCAGTATTTT
CASGGLAGGIHTDTQYF
>TRBV2|TRBJ1-1|.|.
TGTGCCAGCGGGAGGCAGGGAATGAACACTGAAGCTTTCTTT
CASGRQGMNTEAFF
>TRBV28|TRBJ1-5|.|.
TGTGCCAGCAGTATCAGGTTCAATCAGCCCCAGCATTTT
CASSIRFNQPQHF
>TRBV2|TRBJ1-1|.|.
TGTGCCAGCAGTCGACAGGCTAACACTGAAGCTTTCTTT
CASSRQANTEAFF
>TRBV27|TRBJ2-6|TRBD1|once
TGTGCCAGCAGAGACCACCAGGGGGACACCCTATTCTCTGGGGCCAACGTCCTGACTTTC
CASRDHQGDTLFSGANVLTF
>TRBV10-3|TRBJ1-2|.|.
TGTGCCATCAGCGGGGGGATTGACTATGGCTACACCTTC
CAISGGIDYGYTF
>TRBV7-8|TRBJ1-3|.|.
TGTGCCAGCAGCTTACCCAGGACAGTTGGAAACACCATATATTTT
CASSLPRTVGNTIYF
>TRBV6-1|TRBJ2-1|.|once
TGTGCCAGCAGTAATACACACAATGAGCAGTTCTTC
CASSNTHNEQFF
>TRBV6-1|TRBJ2-7|TRBD2|.
TGTGCCAGCATACGGGGGGCCTACGAGCAGTACTTC
CASIRGAYEQYF
>TRBV5-1|TRBJ2-5|.|.
TGCGCCAGCAGCTTGGACGGAAGGCAGGGAGGCGAGACCCAGTACTTC
CASSLDGRQGGETQYF
>TRBV6-1|TRBJ1-6|.|.
TGTGCCAGCAGCGAATGCGAAAGGGGCTACCATAATTCACCCCTCCACTTT
CASSECERGYHNSPLHF